The clone carrying this T cell receptor beta chain came up once. The target antigen is unknown. Graves' hyperthyroidism was deemed stable given no ophthalmopathy progression within 18 months. In patients aged 18 to 65, hyperthyroidism was newly diagnosed, with duration under 2 months. The source of the sample is a study of T cells in Graves' hyperthyroidism and ophthalmopathy. Study context: Blood was drawn when the patient was first diagnosed and still untreated.

Amplification targeted TCR beta CDR3 regions from RNA transcripts. In the first-round RT-PCR of the TCR CDR3, the HTBI primer set was used. TCRdb called the multiplex PCR reads again in MiXCR, with one record for every CDR3 protein. This sample has nearly 750,000 distinct CDR3 sequences; 30% to 40% occur once, and the top ten carry roughly 30%. Study-wide results and limits: In the blood, most expanded thyroid clonotypes above 0.001 appeared as well.

The sequenced material came from blood. The TCR sequence derives from a woman between 40 and 50 years old with Graves' hyperthyroidism.

Here the CDR3 DNA reads TGCGCCAGCAGTGAAAGGAAGGGAGCGGGTTATGGCTACACCTTC. Protein sequence: CASSERKGAGYGYTF. The chain carries TRBV10-2 and TRBJ1-2; D uncertain. The CDR3 loop spans 15 amino acids. V lost 3 bases, J lost 5 bases, and 16 bases lay in between. Germline CDR1 reads WSHSY; CDR2 reads SAAADI.